The rows below give T cell receptor beta chains drawn from one sample of a study of cytomegalovirus exposure and HLA in healthy donors. The table came from immunoSEQ multiplex PCR; TCRdb's copy has only in-frame clones and leaves some out. The sample consists of 250,000 to 400,000 clones, nearly 90% of them appearing once. The sequencing input was PBMCs. Receptor source: a man aged 25 to 40 in good health and CMV-seronegative. Both conserved end residues are part of each CDR3. D genes are given only for firm matches. Clone size is not always given. Where it is, it says once, few, many or a class for expanded clones.

TRBJ1-4 . 14 . TRBV4-3 TGCGCCAGCAGCCAATTTACAGGCAATGAAAAACTGTTTTTT CASSQFTGNEKLFF
TRBJ2-1 . 15 TRBD2 TRBV19 TGTGCCAGTAGTACGGGGGGGCGGACAAACAATGAGCAGTTCTTC CASSTGGRTNNEQFF
TRBJ2-2 . 17 TRBD2 TRBV11-2 TGTGCCAGCAGCTCTTTGCCCGGACTAGTCAACACCGGGGAGCTGTTTTTT CASSSLPGLVNTGELFF
TRBJ1-1 . 15 . TRBV5-1 TGCGCCAGCAGCTCAGACAGGTCTTCGAACACTGAAGCTTTCTTT CASSSDRSSNTEAFF
TRBJ1-4 . 15 . TRBV5-1 TGCGCCAGCAGCTTGGAGTCAGGGTGGGCTGAAAAACTGTTTTTT CASSLESGWAEKLFF
TRBJ2-3 . 14 TRBD2 TRBV9 TGTGCCAGCAGCGTAAGACTAGCGGTGGGTACGCAGTATTTT CASSVRLAVGTQYF
TRBJ2-3 . 16 TRBD2 TRBV18 TGTGCCAGCTCACCAAGGCGTGCGGGGGGCACAGATACGCAGTATTTT CASSPRRAGGTDTQYF
TRBJ1-3 . 14 . TRBV5-4 TGTGCCAGCAGCTTGGACACAACCGGAAACACCATATATTTT CASSLDTTGNTIYF
TRBJ2-2 . 13 . TRBV11-2 TGTGCCAGCAGCTTACAGGCGAGCGGGGAGCTGTTTTTT CASSLQASGELFF
TRBJ2-5 . 15 TRBD2 TRBV27 TGTGCCAGCTACGGACTAGCGGGGGCAAAAGAGACCCAGTACTTC CASYGLAGAKETQYF
TRBJ2-5 . 14 . TRBV27 TGTGCCAGCACCCCCCGGCTAGCCGCAGAGACCCAGTACTTC CASTPRLAAETQYF
TRBJ2-5 . 13 . TRBV7-9 TGTGCCAGCGCTAGGGGCTATCAAGAGACCCAGTACTTC CASARGYQETQYF
TRBJ2-7 . 15 . TRBV11-2 TGTGCCAGCAGCGGGGCCGGGCAGGGAAGATCCGAGCAGTACTTC CASSGAGQGRSEQYF
TRBJ1-4 . 14 . TRBV7-8 TGTGCCAGCAGCTTACATGTACCGGGTGAAAAACTGTTTTTT CASSLHVPGEKLFF
TRBJ2-3 . 15 . TRBV27 TGTGCCAGCAGTTTAGTGGGAGATGGCACAGATACGCAGTATTTT CASSLVGDGTDTQYF
TRBJ2-7 few 13 . TRBV7-2 TGTGCCAGCAGCTTAGTTTTGAGGTCCGAGCAGTACTTC CASSLVLRSEQYF
TRBJ1-5 . 16 TRBD1 TRBV19 TGTGCCAGTGACAGGGGGAGAAGTCTTAGCAATCAGCCCCAGCATTTT CASDRGRSLSNQPQHF
TRBJ2-5 . 12 TRBD1 TRBV7-9 TGTGCCAGCAGTGGACAGGGCGAGACCCAGTACTTC CASSGQGETQYF
TRBJ2-5 . 14 . TRBV11-2 TGTGCCAGCAGCCCCAGTGTATCTCAAGAGACCCAGTACTTC CASSPSVSQETQYF
TRBJ2-5 . 14 . TRBV13 TGTGCCAGCAGCTTAAGGACTACTCAAGAGACCCAGTACTTC CASSLRTTQETQYF
TRBJ2-1 . 14 TRBD1 TRBV5-1 TGCGCCAGCAGCTTCGGGACAGGGGGCCTTGAGCAGTTCTTC CASSFGTGGLEQFF
TRBJ1-3 once 15 TRBD1 TRBV6-6 TGTGCCAGCAGCCGGGACAGGAGCTCTGGAAACACCATATATTTT CASSRDRSSGNTIYF
TRBJ1-1 . 14 . TRBV15 TGTGCCACCCGCTGGGGAGGCCGGGGCACTGAAGCTTTCTTT CATRWGGRGTEAFF
TRBJ1-4 . 16 . TRBV15 TGTGCCACCAGCAGAGGGGTCCTGGGCAGCAATGAAAAACTGTTTTTT CATSRGVLGSNEKLFF
TRBJ1-6 . 13 TRBD1 TRBV25-1 TGTGCCAGCAGTGGGACAGGGAATTCACCCCTCCACTTT CASSGTGNSPLHF
TRBJ2-3 . 14 TRBD1 TRBV9 TGTGCCAGCAGCTCCCGGGACAGGGCCGATACGCAGTATTTT CASSSRDRADTQYF
TRBJ2-1 . 16 TRBD2 TRBV4-3 TGCGCCAGCAGCCTCGCGGCGGGGGGCTTCTACAATGAGCAGTTCTTC CASSLAAGGFYNEQFF
TRBJ2-3 . 18 TRBD2 TRBV4-1 TGCGCCAGCAGCCCCACGTTAAGCGGGGGGTCTAGCACAGATACGCAGTATTTT CASSPTLSGGSSTDTQYF
TRBJ1-2 few 14 . TRBV5-1 TGCGCCAGCAGCTTGGTAGGTCAGGGGCATGGCTACACCTTC CASSLVGQGHGYTF
TRBJ1-1 . 14 TRBD1 TRBV10-1 TGCGCCAGCAGTGACCGCAGACAGGGATCTGAAGCTTTCTTT CASSDRRQGSEAFF
TRBJ1-3 . 11 . TRBV11-2 TGTGCCATCGGGGATGGAAACACCATATATTTT CAIGDGNTIYF
TRBJ1-3 . 15 TRBD1 TRBV19 TGTGCCAGTGCGAGGGACAGGGCGTCTGGAAACACCATATATTTT CASARDRASGNTIYF
TRBJ1-6 . 17 . TRBV2 TGTGCCAGCAGGGTACGGACAGATGGATCCTATAATTCACCCCTCCACTTT CASRVRTDGSYNSPLHF
TRBJ1-2 . 16 . TRBV4-3 TGCGCCAGCAGCCAAGACCTTGGAGGGTGGTTATATGGCTACACCTTC CASSQDLGGWLYGYTF
TRBJ2-7 few 13 . TRBV6-5 TGTGCCAGCTCAGGACTCCGGAGTGGGGAGCAGTACTTC CASSGLRSGEQYF
TRBJ2-2 . 16 TRBD2 TRBV11-2 TGTGCCAGCAGCTTTAGCGGGGGGGCCGGGACCGGGGAGCTGTTTTTT CASSFSGGAGTGELFF
TRBJ2-3 . 14 . TRBV4-3 TGCGCCAGCAGCCACAGGGGTGTCGCAGATACGCAGTATTTT CASSHRGVADTQYF
TRBJ2-3 . 15 . TRBV27 TGTGCCAGCAGTCGGACTCTCCTTAGCACAGATACGCAGTATTTT CASSRTLLSTDTQYF
TRBJ2-6 . 16 TRBD1 TRBV18 TGTGCCAGCTCACGGGACAGGGGCTCTGGGGCCAACGTCCTGACTTTC CASSRDRGSGANVLTF
TRBJ1-1 . 13 . TRBV29-1 TGCAGCGTTGGTGGGGAGGTGTTCACTGAAGCTTTCTTT CSVGGEVFTEAFF
TRBJ2-7 . 15 . TRBV7-6 TGTGCCAGCAGCTTAGGGGGGCAGCCGACCTACGAGCAGTACTTC CASSLGGQPTYEQYF